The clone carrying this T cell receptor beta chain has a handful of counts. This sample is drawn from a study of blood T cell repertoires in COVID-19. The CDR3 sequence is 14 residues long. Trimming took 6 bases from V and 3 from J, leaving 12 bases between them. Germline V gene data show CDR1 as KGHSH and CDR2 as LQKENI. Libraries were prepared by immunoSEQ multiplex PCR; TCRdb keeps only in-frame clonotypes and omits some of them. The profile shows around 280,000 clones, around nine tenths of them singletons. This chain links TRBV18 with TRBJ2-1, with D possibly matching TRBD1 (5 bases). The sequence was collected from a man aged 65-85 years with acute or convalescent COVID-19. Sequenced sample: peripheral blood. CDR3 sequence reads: CASSDTSIYNEQFF. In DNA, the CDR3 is TGTGCCAGCTCGGACACCAGTATCTACAATGAGCAGTTCTTC.